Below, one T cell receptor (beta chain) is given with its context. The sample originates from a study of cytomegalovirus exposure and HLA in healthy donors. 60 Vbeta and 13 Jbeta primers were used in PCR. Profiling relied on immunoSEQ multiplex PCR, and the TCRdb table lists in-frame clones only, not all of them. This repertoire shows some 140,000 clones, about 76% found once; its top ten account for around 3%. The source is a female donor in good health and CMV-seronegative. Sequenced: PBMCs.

CDR3 nucleotide sequence: TGCGCCAGCAGCCCGCGGACAGGGTCCTACGAGCAGTACTTC. Its protein product is CASSPRTGSYEQYF. The rearrangement joins TRBV5-1 to TRBJ2-7; the match to TRBD1 covers 8 bases. V dropped 4 bases and J dropped 1; count of bases not matched to a gene: 4. The CDR3 loop spans 14 amino acids. Germline V CDR1 and CDR2: SGHRS, YFSETQ. Based on the CDR3 plus reference TRBV5-1 and TRBJ2-7, the full variable domain is KAGVTQTPRYLIKTRGQQVTLSCSPISGHRSVSWYQQTPGQGLQFLFEYFSETQRNKGNFPGRFSGRQFSNSRSEMNVSTLELGDSALYLCASSPRTGSYEQYFGPGTRLTVT.